These 4 T cell receptor beta chains share one sample of origin, sequenced in a study of shared clonotypes between healthy human individuals. Naivety among CD8 cells was defined by CD45RO negativity and positive CCR7 selection, thereby excluding terminally differentiated effector memory CD45RA+ cells. TCRdb keeps only in-frame clones here, not all; method: immunoSEQ multiplex PCR. Found here are approximately 2,000,000 clones, 93% of them singletons; the top ten hold approximately 1.6%. Specimen: naive CD8+ T cells from PBMCs. The receptors shown here come from a man between 18 and 35 years old in good health. Some clones in this sample may be carry-over from other donors' samples.

This rearrangement joins TRBV27 to TRBJ1-2, with D perhaps matching TRBD1 (5 bases). V was clipped by 2 bases and J by 4 bases, with 14 bases between them. This CDR3 contains 15 residues. Germline CDR1 is MNHEY and CDR2 is SMNVEV (reference sequence). CDR3 residues: CASSLKQGSIYGYTF. The CDR3 coding sequence is TGTGCCAGCAGTTTAAAGCAGGGTAGTATCTATGGCTACACCTTC.

The V and J genes are TRBV29-1 and TRBJ2-4; no reliable D call. This CDR3 has 10 amino acids. The V end was cut by 4 bases, the J end by 8 bases, with 6 bases between. In germline, CDR1 is SQVTM, CDR2 ANQGSEA. CDR3 bases: TGCAGCGTTGTTACGTACATTCAGTACTTC. It encodes CSVVTYIQYF.

The chain joins TRBV5-1 to TRBJ1-5, with 9 bases aligning to TRBD1. V was pared by 4 bases and J by 7 bases, with 9 bases of the junction left unmatched. Germline values: CDR1 SGHRS, CDR2 YFSETQ. The CDR3 consists of 15 residues. CDR3 nucleotide sequence: TGCGCCAGCAGCCCGGGACAGGGCGAGGGCCAGCCCCAGCATTTT. Translated, it gives CASSPGQGEGQPQHF.

The chain links TRBV27 to TRBJ2-7, with D perhaps matching TRBD2 (5 bases). The germline CDR1 and CDR2 sequences are MNHEY and SMNVEV (reference sequence). This CDR3 has 11 amino acids. V was shortened by 5 bases and J by 7 bases, with 9 bases between the two germline ends. CDR3 sequence: CASSTSGEQYF. CDR3 nucleotide sequence: TGTGCCAGCAGTACCTCGGGGGAGCAGTACTTC.